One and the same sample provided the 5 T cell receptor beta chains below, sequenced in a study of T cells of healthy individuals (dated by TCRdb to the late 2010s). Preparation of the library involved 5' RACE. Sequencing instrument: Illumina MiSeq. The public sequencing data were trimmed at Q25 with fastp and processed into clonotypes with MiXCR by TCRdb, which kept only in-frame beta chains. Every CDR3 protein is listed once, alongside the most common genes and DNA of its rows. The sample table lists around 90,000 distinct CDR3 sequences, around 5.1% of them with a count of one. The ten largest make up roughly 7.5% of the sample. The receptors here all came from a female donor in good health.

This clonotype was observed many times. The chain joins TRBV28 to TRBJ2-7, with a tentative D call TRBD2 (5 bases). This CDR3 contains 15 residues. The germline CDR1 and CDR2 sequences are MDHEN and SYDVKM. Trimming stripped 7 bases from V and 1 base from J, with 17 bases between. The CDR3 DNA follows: TGTGCCAGCACCAACCTGTGGACTTCATCCTACGAGCAGTACTTC. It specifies CASTNLWTSSYEQYF.

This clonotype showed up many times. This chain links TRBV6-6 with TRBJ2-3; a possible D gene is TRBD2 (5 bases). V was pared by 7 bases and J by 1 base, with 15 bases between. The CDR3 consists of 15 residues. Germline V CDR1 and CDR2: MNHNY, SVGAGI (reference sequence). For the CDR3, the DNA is TGTGCCAGCACCAATGTGGAGGCGGGCACAGATACGCAGTATTTT. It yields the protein CASTNVEAGTDTQYF.

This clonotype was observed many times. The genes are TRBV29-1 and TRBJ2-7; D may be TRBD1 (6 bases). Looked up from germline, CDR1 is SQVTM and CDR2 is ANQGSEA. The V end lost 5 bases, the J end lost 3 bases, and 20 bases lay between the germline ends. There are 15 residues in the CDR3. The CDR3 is CSVMTGPPPYYEQYF. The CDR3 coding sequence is TGCAGCGTTATGACAGGTCCTCCCCCCTACTACGAGCAGTACTTC.

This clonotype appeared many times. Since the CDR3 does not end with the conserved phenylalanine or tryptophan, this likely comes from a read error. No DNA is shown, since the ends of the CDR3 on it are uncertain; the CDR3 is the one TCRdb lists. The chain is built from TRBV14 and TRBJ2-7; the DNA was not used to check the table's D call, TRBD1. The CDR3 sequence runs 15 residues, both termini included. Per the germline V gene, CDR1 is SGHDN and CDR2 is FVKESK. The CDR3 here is CASSQDILTGYPPRL.

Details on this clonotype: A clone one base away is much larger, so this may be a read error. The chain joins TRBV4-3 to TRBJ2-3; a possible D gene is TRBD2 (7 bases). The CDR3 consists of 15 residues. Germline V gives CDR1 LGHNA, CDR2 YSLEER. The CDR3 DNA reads TGCGCCAGCAGACAAGATGGGGGGGGCGCAGATACGCAGTATTTT. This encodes CASRQDGGGADTQYF.